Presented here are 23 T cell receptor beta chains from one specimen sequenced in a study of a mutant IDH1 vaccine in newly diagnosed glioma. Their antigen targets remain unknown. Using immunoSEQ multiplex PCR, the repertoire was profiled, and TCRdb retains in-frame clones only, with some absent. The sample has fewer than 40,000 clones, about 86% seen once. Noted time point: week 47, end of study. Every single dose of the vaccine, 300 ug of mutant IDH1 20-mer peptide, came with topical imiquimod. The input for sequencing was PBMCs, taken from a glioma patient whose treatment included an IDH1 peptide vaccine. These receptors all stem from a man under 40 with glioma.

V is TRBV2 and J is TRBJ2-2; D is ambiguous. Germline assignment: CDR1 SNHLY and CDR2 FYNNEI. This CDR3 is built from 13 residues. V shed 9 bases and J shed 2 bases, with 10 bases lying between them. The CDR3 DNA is TGTGCCAGTACACACCCAAACACCGGGGAGCTGTTTTTT. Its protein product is CASTHPNTGELFF.

The CDR3 DNA is TGTGCCAGCAGCTTGAGGGGCGGAACGGAGACCCAGTACTTC. This sequence encodes CASSLRGGTETQYF. The chain employs TRBV5-5 and TRBJ2-5; weak D call: TRBD1 (5 bases). Germline V gene lookup returns CDR1 SGHKS and CDR2 YYEKEE (reference sequence). This CDR3 has 14 amino acids. Trimming took 1 base from V and 5 from J, leaving 12 bases between them.

The CDR3 loop reads CSAKGQANTEAFF. The CDR3 coding sequence is TGCAGCGCCAAAGGACAGGCGAACACTGAAGCTTTCTTT. The rearrangement uses TRBV29-1 and TRBJ1-1; TRBD1 aligns across 7 bases. The CDR3 covers 13 residues. With 7 bases clipped from V and 1 base from J, the junction kept 6 bases outside the gene matches. CDR1 SQVTM and CDR2 ANQGSEA come from the germline V gene. Full variable domain (remainder filled in from reference TRBV29-1 and TRBJ1-1): SAVISQKPSRDICQRGTSLTIQCQVDSQVTMMFWYRQQPGQSLTLIATANQGSEATYESGFVIDKFPISRPNLTFSTLTVSNMSPEDSSIYLCSAKGQANTEAFFGQGTRLTVV.

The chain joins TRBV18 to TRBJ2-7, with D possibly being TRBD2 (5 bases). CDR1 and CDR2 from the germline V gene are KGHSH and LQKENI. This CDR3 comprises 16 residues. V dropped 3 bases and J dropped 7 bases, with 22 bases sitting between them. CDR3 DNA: TGTGCCAGCTCACCGAGATCGCCGGAGGCAGCTATAGAGCAGTACTTC. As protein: CASSPRSPEAAIEQYF.

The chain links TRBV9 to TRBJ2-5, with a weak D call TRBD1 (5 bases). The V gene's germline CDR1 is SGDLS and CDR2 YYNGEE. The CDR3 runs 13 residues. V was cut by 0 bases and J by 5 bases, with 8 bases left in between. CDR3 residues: CASSVGRGETQYF. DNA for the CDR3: TGTGCCAGCAGCGTAGGAAGGGGTGAGACCCAGTACTTC.

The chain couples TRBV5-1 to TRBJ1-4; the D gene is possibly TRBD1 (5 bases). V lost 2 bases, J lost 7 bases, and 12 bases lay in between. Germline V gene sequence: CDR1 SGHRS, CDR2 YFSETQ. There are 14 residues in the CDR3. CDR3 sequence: CASSFSRDGEKLFF. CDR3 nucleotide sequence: TGCGCCAGCAGCTTCTCCAGGGACGGTGAAAAACTGTTTTTT.

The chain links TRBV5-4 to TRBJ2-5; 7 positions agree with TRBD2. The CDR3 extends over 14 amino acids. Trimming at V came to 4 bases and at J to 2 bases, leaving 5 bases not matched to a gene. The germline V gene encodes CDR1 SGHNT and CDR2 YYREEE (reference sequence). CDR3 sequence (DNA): TGTGCCAGCAGCCCCGGACTAGAACAAGAGACCCAGTACTTC. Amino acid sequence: CASSPGLEQETQYF.

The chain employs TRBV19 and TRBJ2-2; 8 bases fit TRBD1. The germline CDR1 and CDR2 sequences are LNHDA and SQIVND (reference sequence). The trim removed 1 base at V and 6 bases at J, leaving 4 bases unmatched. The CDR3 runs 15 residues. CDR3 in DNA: TGTGCCAGTAGTATAGGGACAGGGAGGCCCGGGGAGCTGTTTTTT. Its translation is CASSIGTGRPGELFF.

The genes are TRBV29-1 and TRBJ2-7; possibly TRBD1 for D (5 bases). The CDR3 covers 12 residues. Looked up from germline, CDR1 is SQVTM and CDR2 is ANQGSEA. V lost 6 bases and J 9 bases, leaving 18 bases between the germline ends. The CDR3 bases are TGCAGCGTCGGCCCAGACAGAATGGCGCAGTACTTC. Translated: CSVGPDRMAQYF.

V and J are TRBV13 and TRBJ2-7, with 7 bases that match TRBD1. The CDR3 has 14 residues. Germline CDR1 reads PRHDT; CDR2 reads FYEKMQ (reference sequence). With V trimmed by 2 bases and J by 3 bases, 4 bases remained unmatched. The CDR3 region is CASSLLRQGYEQYF. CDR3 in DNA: TGTGCCAGCAGCTTATTAAGACAGGGCTACGAGCAGTACTTC.

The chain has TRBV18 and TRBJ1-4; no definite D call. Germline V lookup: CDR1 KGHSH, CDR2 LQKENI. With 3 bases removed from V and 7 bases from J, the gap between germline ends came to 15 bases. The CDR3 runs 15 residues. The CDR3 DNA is TGTGCCAGCTCACCGGTCGCGGGTGGGAGTGAAAAACTGTTTTTT. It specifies CASSPVAGGSEKLFF. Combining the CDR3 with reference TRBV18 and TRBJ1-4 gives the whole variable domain NAGVMQNPRHLVRRRGQEARLRCSPMKGHSHVYWYRQLPEEGLKFMVYLQKENIIDESGMPKERFSAEFPKEGPSILRIQQVVRGDSAAYFCASSPVAGGSEKLFFGSGTQLSVL.

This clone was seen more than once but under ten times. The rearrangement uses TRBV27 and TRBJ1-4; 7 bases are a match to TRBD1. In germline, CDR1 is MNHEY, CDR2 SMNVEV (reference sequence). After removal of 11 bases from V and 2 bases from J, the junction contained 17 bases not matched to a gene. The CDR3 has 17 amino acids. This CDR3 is CAGGVQGSSRTNEKLFF. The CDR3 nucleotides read TGTGCCGGGGGTGTACAGGGGTCGTCTAGGACTAATGAAAAACTGTTTTTT. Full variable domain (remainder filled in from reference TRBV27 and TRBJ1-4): EAQVTQNPRYLITVTGKKLTVTCSQNMNHEYMSWYRQDPGLGLRQIYYSMNVEVTDKGDVPEGYKVSRKEKRNFPLILESPSPNQTSLYFCAGGVQGSSRTNEKLFFGSGTQLSVL.

The CDR3 nucleotides are TGTGCCAGCAGTTGGGGGAGAAGCTATGGCTACACCTTC. Translating gives CASSWGRSYGYTF. The V and J genes are TRBV27 and TRBJ1-2, with D possibly being TRBD1 (5 bases). The CDR3 spans 13 residues. CDR1 is MNHEY, CDR2 SMNVEV, per germline (reference sequence). The V and J ends lost 4 bases and 4 bases respectively, with 10 bases between them.

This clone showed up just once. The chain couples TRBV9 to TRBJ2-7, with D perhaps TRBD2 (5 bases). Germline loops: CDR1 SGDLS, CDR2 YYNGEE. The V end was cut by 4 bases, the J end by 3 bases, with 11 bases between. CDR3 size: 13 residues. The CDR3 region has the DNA TGTGCCAGCAGCCCCGATAGCGTCTACGAGCAGTACTTC. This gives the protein CASSPDSVYEQYF. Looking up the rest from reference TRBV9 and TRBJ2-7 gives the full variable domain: DSGVTQTPKHLITATGQRVTLRCSPRSGDLSVYWYQQSLDQGLQFLIQYYNGEERAKGNILERFSAQQFPDLHSELNLSSLELGDSALYFCASSPDSVYEQYFGPGTRLTVT.

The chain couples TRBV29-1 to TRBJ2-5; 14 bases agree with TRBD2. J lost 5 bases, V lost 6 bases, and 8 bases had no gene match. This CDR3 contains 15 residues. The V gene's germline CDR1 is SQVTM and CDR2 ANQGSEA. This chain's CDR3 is CSVATTSGGAETQYF. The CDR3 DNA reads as TGCAGCGTCGCTACGACTAGCGGGGGGGCCGAGACCCAGTACTTC.

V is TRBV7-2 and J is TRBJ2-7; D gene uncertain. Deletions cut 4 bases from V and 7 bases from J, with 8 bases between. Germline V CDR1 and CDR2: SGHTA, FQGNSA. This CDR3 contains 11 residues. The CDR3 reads CASSSSLEQYF. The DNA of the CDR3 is TGTGCCAGCAGCTCCTCCTTGGAGCAGTACTTC.

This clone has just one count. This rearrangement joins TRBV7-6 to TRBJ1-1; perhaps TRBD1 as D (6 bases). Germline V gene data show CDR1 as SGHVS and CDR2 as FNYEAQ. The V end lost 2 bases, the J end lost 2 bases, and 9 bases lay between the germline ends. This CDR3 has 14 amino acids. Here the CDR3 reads CASSLRGTNTEAFF. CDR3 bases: TGTGCCAGCAGCTTAAGGGGGACTAACACTGAAGCTTTCTTT.

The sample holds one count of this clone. CDR3 loop: CSVEDEYRGVKAFF. CDR3 DNA: TGCAGCGTTGAAGATGAGTACAGGGGTGTAAAAGCTTTCTTT. The rearrangement uses TRBV29-1 and TRBJ1-1; 7 bases line up with TRBD1. Germline CDR1 and CDR2: SQVTM and ANQGSEA. Unmatched junction bases numbered 10, after V lost 0 bases and J lost 9 bases. This CDR3 contains 14 residues.

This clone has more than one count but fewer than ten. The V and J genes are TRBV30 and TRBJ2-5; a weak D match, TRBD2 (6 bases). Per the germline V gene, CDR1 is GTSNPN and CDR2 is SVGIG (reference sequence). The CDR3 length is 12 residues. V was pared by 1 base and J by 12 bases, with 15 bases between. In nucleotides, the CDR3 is TGTGCCTGGAGTGGAGTGGGGGACTTAGAGTACTTC. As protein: CAWSGVGDLEYF.

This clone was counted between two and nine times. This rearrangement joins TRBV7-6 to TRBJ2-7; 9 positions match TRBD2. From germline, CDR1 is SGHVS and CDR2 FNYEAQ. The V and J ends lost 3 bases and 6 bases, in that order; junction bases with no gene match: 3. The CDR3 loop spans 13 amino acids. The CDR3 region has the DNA TGTGCCAGCAGCTTCCGTAGCGGGAGCGAGCAGTACTTC. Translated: CASSFRSGSEQYF.

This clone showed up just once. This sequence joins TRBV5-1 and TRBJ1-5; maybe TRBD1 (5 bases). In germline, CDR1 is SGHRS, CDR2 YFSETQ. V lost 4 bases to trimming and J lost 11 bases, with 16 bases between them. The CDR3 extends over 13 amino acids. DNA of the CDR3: TGCGCCAGCAGCCCGAAACCAGGGTTAGCCCAGCATTTT. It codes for CASSPKPGLAQHF.

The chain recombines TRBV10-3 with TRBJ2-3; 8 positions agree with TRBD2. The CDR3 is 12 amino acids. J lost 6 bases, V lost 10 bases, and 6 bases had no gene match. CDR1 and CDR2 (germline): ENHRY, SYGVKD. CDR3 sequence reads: CATQSGSDTQYF. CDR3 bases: TGTGCCACACAAAGCGGGAGCGATACGCAGTATTTT.

In DNA, the CDR3 is TGTGCCAGCAGCGTAGTGACAGGGGGGACAGATACGCAGTATTTT. It codes for CASSVVTGGTDTQYF. This chain uses TRBV9 with TRBJ2-3; 9 bases are shared with TRBD1. The V and J ends lost 0 bases and 3 bases, in that order; junction bases with no gene match: 2. The CDR3 runs to 15 residues. Germline V CDR1 and CDR2: SGDLS, YYNGEE.